The 22 T cell receptor beta chains listed next were all sequenced from one sample in a study of T-cell memory formation after mild COVID-19. TCRdb re-derived calls from the 5' RACE reads in MiXCR, one entry per CDR3 protein. The sample lists about 500,000 distinct CDR3 sequences, roughly 22% occurring once. The sample comprised PBMCs or a T cell subset sorted from them (not recorded which). The source is an adult woman who had mild COVID-19 (a few samples of this study predate the infection). Cell type and time point are not known.

V and J are TRBV11-2 and TRBJ2-7, with 12 nucleotides matching TRBD2. Unmatched junction bases numbered 8, after V lost 0 bases and J lost 2 bases. Germline V gene sequence: CDR1 SGHAT, CDR2 FQNNGV. The CDR3 runs to 18 residues. CDR3 residues: CASSLDRRTSGTAYEQYF. The CDR3 DNA reads TGTGCCAGCAGCTTAGATCGGAGGACTAGCGGGACGGCCTACGAGCAGTACTTC.

In this sample, this clonotype turned up a few times. J is TRBJ2-3 and V is TRBV12-3 or TRBV12-4; 9 bases are a match to TRBD2. The CDR3 runs 15 residues. The J segment lost 5 bases and the V segment lost 5 bases, leaving 8 bases of the junction unmatched. The CDR3 here is CASSPKRGVGDTQYF. CDR3 nucleotide sequence: TGTGCCAGCAGTCCCAAGCGGGGGGTAGGAGATACGCAGTATTTT.

The chain combines TRBV24-1 with TRBJ2-7, with D maybe TRBD2 (5 bases). V dropped 4 bases and J dropped 6 bases, with 12 bases sitting between them. Germline CDR1 and CDR2: KGHDR and SFDVKD. CDR3 size: 13 residues. CDR3 residues: CATSDPPSGEQYF. Here the CDR3 DNA reads TGTGCCACCAGTGACCCCCCGAGCGGCGAGCAGTACTTC.

This clonotype was observed a handful of times. This rearrangement joins TRBV7-8 to TRBJ1-2, with a possible D match to TRBD1 (5 bases). The V and J ends lost 4 bases and 2 bases respectively, with 8 bases between them. The CDR3 is made up of 13 amino acids. The germline V gene encodes CDR1 SGHVS and CDR2 FQNEAQ. CDR3 sequence (DNA): TGTGCCAGCAGCTCGGACACCAACTATGGCTACACCTTC. It is translated as CASSSDTNYGYTF.

This clonotype occurred a few times. The chain links TRBV10-3 to TRBJ1-1, with D possibly matching TRBD1 (5 bases). Germline assignment: CDR1 ENHRY and CDR2 SYGVKD. This CDR3 spans 16 amino acids. Trimming took off 3 bases at V and 4 bases at J, with 18 bases between the two ends. The CDR3 loop reads CAISDPDRGRGTEAFF. The CDR3, as DNA: TGTGCCATCAGTGATCCCGACCGGGGGAGAGGCACTGAAGCTTTCTTT.

The V gene is TRBV6-6, the J gene TRBJ2-7; a weak D match, TRBD1 (5 bases). V dropped 11 bases and J dropped 6 bases, with 20 bases sitting between them. The CDR3 sequence is 13 residues long. Germline loops: CDR1 MNHNY, CDR2 SVGAGI (reference sequence). CDR3 sequence: CALSRLGQGEQYF. The CDR3, as DNA: TGTGCCCTTTCGCGTCTGGGGCAGGGCGAGCAGTACTTC.

The genes are TRBV19 and TRBJ2-1; 10 nucleotides line up with TRBD1. The germline V gene encodes CDR1 LNHDA and CDR2 SQIVND (reference sequence). CDR3 length: 16 amino acids. Trimming removed 4 bases from V and 8 bases from J; junction bases left unmatched: 11. In nucleotides, the CDR3 is TGTGCCAGTAGTACAACGAGACTGGGACAGGGGTATGAGCAGTTCTTC. Amino acid sequence: CASSTTRLGQGYEQFF.

As to this clonotype: The germline gene is not matched at one end of the junction; a read error may be the cause. The rearrangement uses TRBV12-3 or TRBV12-4 and TRBJ2-2; D is possibly TRBD1 or TRBD2 (5 bases each). This CDR3 comprises 15 residues. This CDR3 reads CASSLATVNTGDLFF. In nucleotides, the CDR3 is TGTGCCAGCAGTTTGGCGACAGTGAACACCGGGGATCTGTTTTTT.

This clonotype has only a few counts. J is TRBJ2-7 and V is TRBV7-9; D gene unclear. The germline V and J ends were trimmed by 1 base and 3 bases, with 10 bases remaining between them. This CDR3 has 14 residues. Germline V lookup: CDR1 SEHNR, CDR2 FQNEAQ (reference sequence). In DNA form, the CDR3 reads TGTGCCAGCAGCTTAGAACAGACTCTCTACGAGCAGTACTTC. Its translation: CASSLEQTLYEQYF.

The rearrangement links TRBV12-3 or TRBV12-4 to TRBJ2-3; D could derive from TRBD1 or TRBD2 (5 bases each). V was shortened by 6 bases and J by 4 bases, with 11 bases between the two germline ends. The CDR3 spans 13 residues. CDR3 DNA sequence: TGTGCCAGCAGCTGGGACGGTGCAGATACGCAGTATTTT. Its translation is CASSWDGADTQYF.

The V call is TRBV5-1, the J call TRBJ1-6; the match to TRBD1 covers 8 bases. Germline trimming cut 4 bases from V and 9 bases from J; bases unmatched to any gene: 9. Looked up from germline, CDR1 is SGHRS and CDR2 is YFSETQ. The CDR3 runs to 15 residues. CDR3 residues: CASSKGQDGGSPLHF. CDR3 DNA: TGCGCCAGCAGCAAGGGACAGGACGGGGGTTCACCCCTCCACTTT.

This chain uses TRBV9 with TRBJ2-1, with D tentatively TRBD2 (5 bases). CDR1 SGDLS and CDR2 YYNGEE come from the germline V gene. The V gene lost 3 bases and the J gene lost 9 bases, with 16 bases spanning the gap. The CDR3 length is 14 residues. CDR3 nucleotides: TGTGCCAGCAGCGGGAGTAGGGAGTGGGGTGAGCAGTTCTTC. The encoded protein is CASSGSREWGEQFF.

This clonotype was observed a handful of times. The chain carries TRBV25-1 and TRBJ2-1, with 7 nucleotides matching TRBD2. Germline V gene lookup returns CDR1 MGHDK and CDR2 SYGVNS. This CDR3 contains 14 residues. V trimming: 8 bases; J trimming: 6 bases; junction bases outside the gene matches: 10. In nucleotides, the CDR3 is TGTGCCAGCTTAAGCTGGGGGGGTTCCAATGAGCAGTTCTTC. It yields the protein CASLSWGGSNEQFF.

This clonotype was detected only a few times. This chain uses TRBV20-1 with TRBJ2-3, with 11 bases that match TRBD2. The CDR3 loop spans 15 amino acids. Looked up from germline, CDR1 is DFQATT and CDR2 is SNEGSKA (reference sequence). V lost 4 bases to trimming and J lost 4 bases; unmatched junction nucleotides: 7. CDR3 sequence reads: CSATLGLAVPDTQYF. The CDR3 DNA sequence: TGCAGTGCTACTTTGGGACTAGCGGTGCCAGATACGCAGTATTTT.

This clonotype has just a few counts. The chain has TRBV13 and TRBJ2-3; the D call may be TRBD1 or TRBD2 (6 bases each). The ends were cut back, 5 bases at V and 2 bases at J, with 14 bases in the middle. The germline V gene encodes CDR1 PRHDT and CDR2 FYEKMQ (reference sequence). This CDR3 spans 15 amino acids. The CDR3 reads CASSPDGGHTDTQYF. CDR3 coding DNA: TGTGCCAGCAGCCCAGACGGGGGCCACACAGATACGCAGTATTTT.

This clonotype was recorded once. V and J are TRBV5-1 and TRBJ2-5, with D perhaps TRBD1 or TRBD2 (5 bases each). V lost 0 bases and J lost 5, with 14 bases in between. Germline values: CDR1 SGHRS, CDR2 YFSETQ. CDR3 length: 15 residues. The CDR3 region has the DNA TGCGCCAGCAGCTTGGTTGGGACCCCGAAGGAGACCCAGTACTTC. Translation: CASSLVGTPKETQYF.

This rearrangement joins TRBV12-3 or TRBV12-4 to TRBJ1-1; perhaps TRBD1 as D (5 bases). The CDR3 loop spans 13 amino acids. V lost 1 base and J lost 6, with 9 bases in between. The CDR3 reads CASSLVGRAEAFF. Here the CDR3 DNA reads TGTGCCAGCAGTTTAGTGGGCAGGGCTGAAGCTTTCTTT.

This rearrangement joins TRBV12-3 or TRBV12-4 to TRBJ2-7; 9 positions agree with TRBD1. V dropped 6 bases and J dropped 6; count of bases not matched to a gene: 9. The CDR3 consists of 14 residues. Written as DNA, the CDR3 is TGTGCCAGCAGGGTTGTAGGACAGGGGTTCGAGCAGTACTTC. This codes for CASRVVGQGFEQYF.

CDR3 sequence (DNA): TGTGCCAGCAGCTTAGTCCCTGCAGCATACGAAGAGACCCAGTACTTC. Its protein is CASSLVPAAYEETQYF. V and J are TRBV7-6 and TRBJ2-5; D is uncertain. Germline CDR1 is SGHVS and CDR2 is FNYEAQ. This CDR3 contains 16 residues. Trimming left V 1 base short and J 3 bases short, with 15 bases between.

There are a few counts of this clonotype. The chain is built from TRBV7-2 and TRBJ1-1, with D possibly being TRBD1 (6 bases). Germline loops: CDR1 SGHTA, CDR2 FQGNSA. The CDR3 has 14 amino acids. The germline V and J ends were trimmed by 0 bases and 7 bases, with 12 bases remaining between them. CDR3 in DNA: TGTGCCAGCAGCTTAGCACAGGGACTCCGTGAAGCTTTCTTT. Translating it yields CASSLAQGLREAFF.

The chain combines TRBV24-1 with TRBJ2-7; 10 bases fit TRBD2. V lost 3 bases, J lost 0 bases, and 1 base stayed unmatched. The germline gives CDR1 KGHDR, CDR2 SFDVKD. The CDR3 runs to 15 residues. CDR3 coding DNA: TGTGCCACCAGTGATCAGCGGGAGGGCTCCTACGAGCAGTACTTC. Translation: CATSDQREGSYEQYF.

J is TRBJ2-7 and V is TRBV14; 9 nucleotides align to TRBD1. V dropped 8 bases and J dropped 1; count of bases not matched to a gene: 6. This CDR3 contains 14 residues. The germline V gene encodes CDR1 SGHDN and CDR2 FVKESK. The CDR3 spells CASGRTGASYEQYF. The DNA of the CDR3 is TGTGCCAGCGGGAGGACAGGGGCTTCCTACGAGCAGTACTTC.